The 31 T cell receptor beta chains reported below all come from one sample, sequenced in a study of early T cells in non-severe SARS-CoV-2 infection. MiXCR, run by TCRdb on the 5' RACE reads, gives a single entry per CDR3 protein. The sample gives some 77,000 distinct CDR3 sequences, about 12% of which show up once; about 16% is in the top ten. Sequences were derived from whole blood, sampled at baseline. These receptors were obtained from an adult who was a healthcare worker with PCR-confirmed SARS-CoV-2 infection or an uninfected control (not recorded which). The donor label of this sample is uncertain.

The genes are TRBV12-3 or TRBV12-4 and TRBJ2-1; 7 nucleotides line up with TRBD2. This CDR3 spans 15 amino acids. The ends lost 5 bases at V and 2 bases at J; junction bases unmatched: 6. The CDR3 nucleotides are TGTGCCAGCAGTCTTTTGGCGGGAGCCTACAATGAGCAGTTCTTC. Translating gives CASSLLAGAYNEQFF.

This clonotype was seen more than once but under ten times. This chain uses TRBV9 with TRBJ2-5, with D perhaps matching TRBD1 (6 bases). The CDR3 spans 14 residues. Trimming stripped 3 bases from V and 2 bases from J, with 11 bases between. The germline V gene has CDR1 SGDLS and CDR2 YYNGEE. The CDR3 here is CASSARGRQETQYF. CDR3 nucleotide sequence: TGTGCCAGCAGCGCCAGGGGTCGTCAAGAGACCCAGTACTTC.

Ten or more counts support this clonotype. The genes are TRBV11-1 and TRBJ2-4; D uncertain. CDR3 length: 14 amino acids. CDR1 SGHAT and CDR2 FQDESV come from the germline V gene (reference sequence). The V end lost 4 bases, the J end lost 0 bases, and 7 bases lay between the germline ends. The CDR3: CASSSRLAKNIQYF. The CDR3 coding sequence is TGTGCCAGCAGCTCCCGGCTAGCCAAAAACATTCAGTACTTC. The full variable domain, completed using reference TRBV11-1 and TRBJ2-4, is EAEVAQSPRYKITEKSQAVAFWCDPISGHATLYWYRQILGQGPELLVQFQDESVVDDSQLPKDRFSAERLKGVDSTLKIQPAELGDSAMYLCASSSRLAKNIQYFGAGTRLSVL.

The chain carries TRBV6-5 and TRBJ1-6; 9 bases line up with TRBD1. V shed 6 bases, J shed 10 bases, and the junction held 10 bases outside the gene matches. CDR1 is MNHEY and CDR2 is SVGAGI in the germline V gene. There are 15 residues in the CDR3. CDR3 region: CASREDRDRESPLHF. The DNA for the CDR3 is TGTGCCAGCAGGGAGGATCGGGACAGGGAATCACCCCTCCACTTT.

The chain is built from TRBV28 and TRBJ2-1, with D perhaps matching TRBD1 (5 bases). The CDR3 contains 13 residues. V lost 7 bases and J lost 9, with 16 bases in between. In germline, CDR1 is MDHEN, CDR2 SYDVKM. CDR3 region: CASNGQNLGEQFF. The DNA for the CDR3 is TGTGCCAGCAACGGACAAAACCTCGGTGAGCAGTTCTTC. The full variable domain, completed using reference TRBV28 and TRBJ2-1, is DVKVTQSSRYLVKRTGEKVFLECVQDMDHENMFWYRQDPGLGLRLIYFSYDVKMKEKGDIPEGYSVSREKKERFSLILESASTNQTSMYLCASNGQNLGEQFFGPGTRLTVL.

This clonotype was seen a few times. The rearrangement joins TRBV4-3 to TRBJ1-2; D is uncertain. CDR1 is LGHNA and CDR2 is YSLEER in the germline V gene. Trimming took off 1 base at V and 2 bases at J, with 11 bases between the two ends. This CDR3 spans 15 amino acids. The CDR3 loop reads CASSQADRRNYGYTF. CDR3 DNA sequence: TGCGCCAGCAGCCAAGCTGATCGGCGGAACTATGGCTACACCTTC.

This sequence joins TRBV5-1 and TRBJ2-2; 7 bases align to TRBD1. Trimming at V came to 4 bases and at J to 4 bases, leaving 7 bases not matched to a gene. This CDR3 comprises 15 residues. Germline-derived CDR1 and CDR2 are SGHRS and YFSETQ. The CDR3 here is CASSKGQTGTGELFF. The CDR3 region has the DNA TGCGCCAGCAGCAAGGGACAGACGGGCACCGGGGAGCTGTTTTTT.

This clonotype was seen only a few times. CDR3: CASSSNRQTYEQYF. CDR3 DNA sequence: TGTGCCAGCAGCTCCAACCGGCAAACCTACGAGCAGTACTTC. The chain carries TRBV13 and TRBJ2-7, with unresolved D. From germline, CDR1 is PRHDT and CDR2 FYEKMQ (reference sequence). The CDR3 totals 14 residues. Trimming shortened V by 4 bases and J by 2 bases, and 12 bases separated the two germline ends.

The chain employs TRBV3-1 and TRBJ2-3; 10 bases agree with TRBD2. The germline CDR1 and CDR2 sequences are LGHDT and YNNKEL (reference sequence). Losses at the gene ends were 4 bases for V and 4 bases for J; bases not matched to a gene: 8. This CDR3 has 16 amino acids. For the CDR3, the DNA is TGTGCCAGCAGCCGACGACTAGCGGGCCGGGCAGATACGCAGTATTTT. Translated, it gives CASSRRLAGRADTQYF.

V is TRBV7-8 and J is TRBJ2-3; TRBD2 agrees at 9 bases. CDR1 is SGHVS, CDR2 FQNEAQ, per germline. Trimming at V came to 5 bases and at J to 2 bases, leaving 5 bases not matched to a gene. This CDR3 has 15 residues. The DNA of the CDR3 is TGTGCCAGCAGCATACGACTAGCGGACACAGATACGCAGTATTTT. This codes for CASSIRLADTDTQYF.

The rearrangement links TRBV27 to TRBJ2-7; no reliable D call. The CDR3 contains 14 residues. Trimming took off 5 bases at V and 7 bases at J, with 18 bases between the two ends. Germline V gene sequence: CDR1 MNHEY, CDR2 SMNVEV (reference sequence). The CDR3 region has the DNA TGTGCCAGCAGTCCCTACGAAGGGCCTCGAGAGCAGTACTTC. Amino acid sequence: CASSPYEGPREQYF.

This clonotype was observed many times. The chain is built from TRBV5-6 and TRBJ2-2; 8 nucleotides agree with TRBD1. Germline CDR1 SGHDT, CDR2 YYEEEE. The junction had 7 bases not matched to a gene; V was cut back by 2 bases and J by 1 base. The length of the CDR3 is 17 residues. The CDR3: CASSLLRTGLNTGELFF. The CDR3 DNA is TGTGCCAGCAGCTTACTTAGGACAGGGTTGAACACCGGGGAGCTGTTTTTT.

The count of this clonotype is one. The gene calls are TRBV7-3 and TRBJ2-5; D gene ambiguous. Germline CDR1 SGHTA, CDR2 FQGTGA. With 2 bases removed from V and 0 bases from J, the gap between germline ends came to 4 bases. The CDR3 loop spans 13 amino acids. The CDR3 DNA follows: TGTGCCAGCAGCTTATTTGACCAAGAGACCCAGTACTTC. This translates into CASSLFDQETQYF.

The chain is built from TRBV12-3 or TRBV12-4 and TRBJ2-1; D uncertain. The CDR3 extends over 12 amino acids. Trimming pared 4 bases from V and 9 bases from J, leaving 10 bases between. CDR3 in amino acids: CASSSLSGEQFF. CDR3 bases: TGTGCCAGCAGTTCCCTTTCCGGTGAGCAGTTCTTC.

This clonotype was seen repeatedly, ten times or more. The V and J genes are TRBV7-8 and TRBJ1-2; 8 positions agree with TRBD1. Germline CDR1 is SGHVS and CDR2 is FQNEAQ. This CDR3 is built from 15 residues. The V and J ends lost 3 bases and 6 bases, in that order; junction bases with no gene match: 9. The CDR3: CASSLDWQGADGYTF. CDR3 DNA: TGTGCCAGCAGCTTGGATTGGCAGGGGGCCGATGGCTACACCTTC. The entire variable domain, with the rest obtained from reference TRBV7-8 and TRBJ1-2, is as follows: GAGVSQSPRYKVAKRGQDVALRCDPISGHVSLFWYQQALGQGPEFLTYFQNEAQLDKSGLPSDRFFAERPEGSVSTLKIQRTQQEDSAVYLCASSLDWQGADGYTFGSGTRLTVV.

This clonotype occurred a few times. The chain couples TRBV9 to TRBJ2-2; 9 bases agree with TRBD1. The length of the CDR3 is 16 residues. Germline V gives CDR1 SGDLS, CDR2 YYNGEE. V trimming: 4 bases; J trimming: 3 bases; junction bases outside the gene matches: 7. CDR3 protein: CASSRPRQGDTGELFF. The CDR3 region has the DNA TGTGCCAGCAGCCGTCCCCGACAGGGGGACACCGGGGAGCTGTTTTTT.

The CDR3 is CASSPPGNTQYF. Written as DNA, the CDR3 is TGTGCCAGCAGCCCACCCGGGAATACGCAGTATTTT. The chain couples TRBV11-2 to TRBJ2-3, with D maybe TRBD2 (5 bases). Germline V lookup: CDR1 SGHAT, CDR2 FQNNGV. The V end was cut by 5 bases, the J end by 7 bases, with 10 bases between. The CDR3 loop spans 12 amino acids.

Written as DNA, the CDR3 is TGTGCCAGCAGCCACCCCGGTCTAGAACAAGAGACCCAGTACTTC. As protein: CASSHPGLEQETQYF. The chain recombines TRBV21-1 with TRBJ2-5; the D call of TRBD1 is as the table states it, not checked on the DNA. TRBV21-1 is termed a pseudogene. The CDR3 loop spans 15 amino acids.

The V and J genes are TRBV25-1 and TRBJ2-1; either TRBD1 or TRBD2 may fit D (5 bases each). V was pared by 7 bases and J by 12 bases, with 22 bases between. Germline V CDR1 and CDR2: MGHDK, SYGVNS. CDR3 length equals 14 residues. The CDR3 bases are TGTGCCAGCAAGGAGGAGGCCCCGCCTAGGGGGCAGTTCTTC. Translating it yields CASKEEAPPRGQFF. Supplemented by reference TRBV25-1 and TRBJ2-1, the full variable domain reads EADIYQTPRYLVIGTGKKITLECSQTMGHDKMYWYQQDPGMELHLIHYSYGVNSTEKGDLSSESTVSRIRTEHFPLTLESARPSHTSQYLCASKEEAPPRGQFFGPGTRLTVL.

This clonotype came up many times. This rearrangement joins TRBV29-1 to TRBJ2-5, with a tentative D call TRBD2 (6 bases). Per germline, CDR1 SQVTM and CDR2 ANQGSEA. This CDR3 contains 12 residues. The V and J ends lost 6 bases and 2 bases respectively, with 10 bases between them. The CDR3 nucleotides are TGCAGCGTCATGGCGGGGCAAGAGACCCAGTACTTC. Its protein is CSVMAGQETQYF.

The chain joins TRBV20-1 to TRBJ1-2, with D hard to call. The CDR3 consists of 12 residues. V lost 3 bases and J 5 bases, leaving 10 bases between the germline ends. CDR1 and CDR2 from the germline V gene are DFQATT and SNEGSKA (reference sequence). The CDR3 here is CSARVGGYGYTF. As DNA, the CDR3 is TGCAGTGCTAGGGTGGGCGGTTATGGCTACACCTTC.

This clonotype has just a few counts. The rearrangement joins TRBV29-1 to TRBJ1-1; D is perhaps TRBD1 (5 bases). The CDR3 is made up of 12 amino acids. V was trimmed by 6 bases and J by 4 bases, leaving 12 bases between them. In germline, CDR1 is SQVTM, CDR2 ANQGSEA. The CDR3 is CSVPAGGTEAFF. The CDR3 bases are TGCAGCGTACCCGCGGGGGGCACTGAAGCTTTCTTT.

The chain links TRBV6-2 or TRBV6-3 to TRBJ2-4; TRBD2 matches 8 bases. In germline, CDR1 is MNHEY, CDR2 SVGEGT. Trimming removed 4 bases from V and 15 bases from J; junction bases left unmatched: 5. The CDR3 length is 11 residues. CDR3 amino acids: CASSSRTSWYF. The CDR3, as DNA: TGTGCCAGCAGTTCTAGGACTAGCTGGTACTTC.

This clonotype has more than one count but fewer than ten. V usage is TRBV4-2 and J usage is TRBJ2-1; 7 nucleotides match TRBD2. V lost 0 bases, J lost 5 bases, and 7 bases stayed unmatched. The CDR3 spans 16 residues. Germline CDR1 and CDR2: LGHNA and YNFKEQ. DNA for the CDR3: TGTGCCAGCAGCCAAGAGTTTGGGCTAGCGGACAATGAGCAGTTCTTC. It is translated as CASSQEFGLADNEQFF.

On this clonotype itself: Since a much larger clone is just one base distant, this may be a read error. CDR3: CASSPRDNAQETQYF. The CDR3 region has the DNA TGTGCCAGCAGCCCCCGGGACAACGCCCAAGAGACCCAGTACTTC. This rearrangement joins TRBV7-6 to TRBJ2-5, with a tentative D call TRBD1 (6 bases). Germline CDR1 reads SGHVS; CDR2 reads FNYEAQ. The CDR3 runs 15 residues. Trimming removed 5 bases at V and 1 base at J, with 14 bases between.

The genes are TRBV25-1 and TRBJ2-3; D unresolved. The V gene's germline CDR1 is MGHDK and CDR2 SYGVNS. Trimming cost V 1 base and J 9 bases, with 26 bases left between them. The CDR3 sequence is 18 residues long. In DNA form, the CDR3 reads TGTGCCAGCAGTGAATTCTCTTTCCCCCGAGCTCGGAGTGGCACGCAGTATTTT. Amino acids: CASSEFSFPRARSGTQYF.

In this sample, this clonotype turned up a few times. The gene calls are TRBV2 and TRBJ2-2; D is undetermined. This CDR3 is 15 amino acids long. Germline CDR1 reads SNHLY; CDR2 reads FYNNEI. Trimming stripped 6 bases from V and 4 bases from J, with 15 bases between. The CDR3: CASSRIEGSTGELFF. CDR3 coding DNA: TGTGCCAGCAGCCGTATCGAAGGCTCCACCGGGGAGCTGTTTTTT.

This clonotype was seen once. The rearrangement links TRBV15 to TRBJ1-1; a possible D gene is TRBD1 (5 bases). The CDR3 has 15 amino acids. The V end lost 0 bases, the J end lost 4 bases, and 12 bases lay between the germline ends. Germline assignment: CDR1 LNHNV and CDR2 YYDKDF (reference sequence). The CDR3 DNA is TGTGCCACCAGCAGAGACCAGGGAGTGGGCACTGAAGCTTTCTTT. It is translated as CATSRDQGVGTEAFF.

This clonotype was counted ten times or more. The chain joins TRBV13 to TRBJ2-7; D gene ambiguous. Trimming left V 8 bases short and J 6 bases short, with 8 bases between. CDR1 and CDR2 from the germline V gene are PRHDT and FYEKMQ (reference sequence). The CDR3 loop spans 10 amino acids. CDR3 DNA sequence: TGTGCCAGCGCCCTGCCCGAGCAGTACTTC. Protein sequence: CASALPEQYF.

This clonotype appeared many times. V is TRBV7-2 and J is TRBJ2-7, with TRBD1 identical over 11 bases. Trimming cost V 4 bases and J 8 bases; bases outside gene matches: 13. Germline CDR1 reads SGHTA; CDR2 reads FQGNSA. CDR3 length: 16 residues. CDR3 amino acids: CASSSGQGAPLWKQYF. For the CDR3, the DNA is TGTGCCAGCAGCTCCGGACAGGGGGCTCCCCTTTGGAAGCAGTACTTC.

This clonotype was seen only a few times. The chain is built from TRBV25-1 and TRBJ1-1; D might be TRBD1 (6 bases). Germline-derived CDR1 and CDR2 are MGHDK and SYGVNS. The CDR3 has 12 amino acids. V gave up 10 bases and J gave up 0 bases, with 9 bases separating them. The CDR3 loop is CATQGMNTEAFF. The CDR3 DNA reads TGTGCCACCCAGGGGATGAACACTGAAGCTTTCTTT.